This record looks at one T cell receptor beta chain sequence and its context. Its antigen is currently unknown. The sample originates from a study of cytomegalovirus exposure and HLA in healthy donors. The study ran its PCR with 60 Vbeta and 13 Jbeta primers. Clones were read by immunoSEQ multiplex PCR, and TCRdb kept only the in-frame ones, dropping some. This table has about 62,000 clones, around 75% appearing once. Study conclusions and caveats: As a later analysis showed, a missense DCLRE1C variant was linked to trimming of TCR beta V- and J-genes.

Sequencing was performed on PBMCs. This clonotype originated in a man between 60 and 70 years old in good health and CMV-seropositive.

The CDR3, as DNA: TGTGCCAGCCGGGGAGGGGGGGACATTCAGTACTTC. Its translation is CASRGGGDIQYF. V gene TRBV6-5 combines with J gene TRBJ2-4, with a possible D match to TRBD2 (7 bases). Germline loops: CDR1 MNHEY, CDR2 SVGAGI. V dropped 8 bases and J dropped 8 bases, with 13 bases sitting between them. The CDR3 contains 12 residues.